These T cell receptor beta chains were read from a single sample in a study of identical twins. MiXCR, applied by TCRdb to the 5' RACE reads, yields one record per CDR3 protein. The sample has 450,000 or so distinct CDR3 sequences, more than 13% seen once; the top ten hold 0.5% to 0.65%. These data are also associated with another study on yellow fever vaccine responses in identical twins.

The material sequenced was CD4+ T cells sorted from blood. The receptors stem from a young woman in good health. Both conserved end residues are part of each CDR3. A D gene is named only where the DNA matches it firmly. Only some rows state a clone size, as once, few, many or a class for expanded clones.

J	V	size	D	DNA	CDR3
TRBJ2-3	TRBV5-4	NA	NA	TGTGCCAGCAGCCAATCCAGCGGCCGCACAGATACGCAGTATTTT	CASSQSSGRTDTQYF
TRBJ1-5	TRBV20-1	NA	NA	TGCAGTGCTAGATTATCGGGCAATCAGCCCCAGCATTTT	CSARLSGNQPQHF
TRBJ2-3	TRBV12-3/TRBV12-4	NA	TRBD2	TGTGCCAGCAGGATAGGGCGGGGGAGCACAGATACGCAGTATTTT	CASRIGRGSTDTQYF
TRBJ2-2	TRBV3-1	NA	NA	TGTGCCAGCACTTTTCGAATCGGGGTGAACACCGGGGAGCTGTTTTTT	CASTFRIGVNTGELFF
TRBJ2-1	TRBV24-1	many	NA	TGTGCCACCAGTGATCCGGGACAACCCAATGAGCAGTTCTTC	CATSDPGQPNEQFF
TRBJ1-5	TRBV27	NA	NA	TGTGCCAGCAGTTTAACACCAGGGGCCCCTAATCAGCCCCAGCATTTT	CASSLTPGAPNQPQHF
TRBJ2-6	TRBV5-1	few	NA	TGCGCCAGCAGCTATGCTGGGGCGCCCGGGGCCAACGTCCTGACTTTC	CASSYAGAPGANVLTF
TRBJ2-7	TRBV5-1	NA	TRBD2	TGCGCCAGCAGCTTCGGACTAGCGGGGGTCTCCTACGAGCAGTACTTC	CASSFGLAGVSYEQYF
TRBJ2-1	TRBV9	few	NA	TGTGCCAGCAGCGTAACGACAGGTTCCTACAATGAGCAGTTCTTC	CASSVTTGSYNEQFF
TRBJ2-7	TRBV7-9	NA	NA	TGTGCCAGCAGTCTCGAGCCGAGGGCCTACGAGCAGTACTTC	CASSLEPRAYEQYF
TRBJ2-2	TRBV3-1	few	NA	TGTGCCAGCAGCCAAAAGATATACACCGGGGAGCTGTTTTTT	CASSQKIYTGELFF
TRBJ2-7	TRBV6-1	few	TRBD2	TGTGCCAGCAGTCCTAACGTGGGACTAGCGGGGGTTGTCGAGCAGTACTTC	CASSPNVGLAGVVEQYF
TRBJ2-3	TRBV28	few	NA	TGTGCCTGCCGTGGACGGTTGGGGCGCACAGATACGCAGTATTTT	CACRGRLGRTDTQYF
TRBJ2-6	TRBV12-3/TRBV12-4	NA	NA	TGTGCCAGCAACCCGATGCCGGGATTGGCCAACGTCCTGACTTTC	CASNPMPGLANVLTF
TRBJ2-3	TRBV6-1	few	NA	TGTGCCAGCGAGGGGTGGCAGGGCACAGATACGCAGTATTTT	CASEGWQGTDTQYF
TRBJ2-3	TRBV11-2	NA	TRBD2	TGTGCCAGCAGCCCCTATAGGGGACTAGCGGGGGGGAGATCAGATACGCAGTATTTT	CASSPYRGLAGGRSDTQYF
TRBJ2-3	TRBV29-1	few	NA	TGCAGCGTTGAGTGGCCAGATACGCAGTATTTT	CSVEWPDTQYF
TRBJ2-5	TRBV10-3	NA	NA	TGTGCCATCAGTGACTACGCGATCCAAGAGACCCAGTACTTC	CAISDYAIQETQYF
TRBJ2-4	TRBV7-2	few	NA	TGTGCCAGCAGCTTAGTAGTTTTGGCCAAAAACATTCAGTACTTC	CASSLVVLAKNIQYF
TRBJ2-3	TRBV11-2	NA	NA	TGTGCCAGCAGCTTAGGTGGAGTGACAGGGAGGATTGTCGCAGATACGCAGTATTTT	CASSLGGVTGRIVADTQYF
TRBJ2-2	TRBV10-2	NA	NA	TGCGCCAGCAGTGAGATAGGTCAAACCGGGGAGCTGTTTTTT	CASSEIGQTGELFF
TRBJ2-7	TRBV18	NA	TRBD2	TGTGCCAGCTCACCGGGACGGGGGGGGATCTACGAGCAGTACTTC	CASSPGRGGIYEQYF
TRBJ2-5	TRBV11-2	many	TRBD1	TGTGCCAGCAGCGAAACGAGGGGGCCAGAGACCCAGTACTTC	CASSETRGPETQYF
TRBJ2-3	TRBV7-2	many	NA	TGTGCCAGCAGCCCCCGGCCTGGGTCTAGCACAGATACGCAGTATTTT	CASSPRPGSSTDTQYF
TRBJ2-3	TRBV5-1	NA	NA	TGCGCCAGCAGCTTCAGCCTACCTGGGGCAGATACGCAGTATTTT	CASSFSLPGADTQYF
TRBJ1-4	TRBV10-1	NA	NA	TGCGCTAACAAGGGACGGCCTAATGAAAAACTGTTTTTT	CANKGRPNEKLFF
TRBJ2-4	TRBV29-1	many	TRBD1	TGCAGCGTTGAGCAAAGACAGGGGGCCTACAAAAACATTCAGTACTTC	CSVEQRQGAYKNIQYF
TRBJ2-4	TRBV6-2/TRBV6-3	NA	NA	TGTGCCAGCAGCACAGGACAGGGAGGGGACATTCAGTACTTC	CASSTGQGGDIQYF
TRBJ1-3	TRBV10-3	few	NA	TGTGCCATCAGTGATGGGCCTGGAAACACCATATATTTT	CAISDGPGNTIYF
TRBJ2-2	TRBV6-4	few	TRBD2	TGTGCCAGCAGTGACTCGATCTCCCAGGGGAGCGGGGGGTCGAACACCGGGGAGCTGTTTTTT	CASSDSISQGSGGSNTGELFF
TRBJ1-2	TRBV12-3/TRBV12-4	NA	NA	TGTGCCAGCAGCAAAGGGCTCGCAACCGACTATGGCTACACCTTC	CASSKGLATDYGYTF
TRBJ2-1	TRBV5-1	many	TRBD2	TGCGCCAGCAGCTCGGCGGGGACTAGTTACAATGAGCAGTTCTTC	CASSSAGTSYNEQFF
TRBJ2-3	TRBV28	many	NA	TGTGCCAGCAGTTCCCCGGGTAGCACAGATACGCAGTATTTT	CASSSPGSTDTQYF
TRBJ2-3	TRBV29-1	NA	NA	TGCAGCGTTGCGAGTCAGGGGCCCACAGATACGCAGTATTTT	CSVASQGPTDTQYF